What follows are 24 T cell receptor beta chains derived from one specimen sequenced in a study of post-analysis software for immune sequencing data. cDNA libraries of TCR beta carried unique molecular identifiers. TCRdb called the PCR reads again in MiXCR, with one record for every CDR3 protein. Of hundreds of thousands of distinct CDR3 sequences listed, roughly 35% were seen once; the top ten hold roughly an eighth. Whole-study results and caveats: Comparison of patients with controls showed five TRBV segments more frequent in patients, TRBV5-6, TRBV5-1 and TRBV20-1 among them.

Antigens of these TCRs are unknown. The sequenced sample was blood. These receptor sequences come from a girl aged 5-17 years with multiple sclerosis.

This clonotype has a handful of counts. The chain is built from TRBV12-5 and TRBJ1-1; perhaps TRBD1 as D (5 bases). The CDR3 consists of 14 residues. Germline CDR1 and CDR2: LGHNT and FRNRAP. The V end was cut by 4 bases, the J end by 2 bases, with 11 bases between. CDR3 loop: CASGCRVHNTEAFF. Here the CDR3 DNA reads TGTGCTAGTGGTTGCAGGGTTCATAACACTGAAGCTTTCTTT. The full variable domain, in which reference TRBV12-5 and TRBJ1-1 provide the parts outside the CDR3, is DARVTQTPRHKVTEMGQEVTMRCQPILGHNTVFWYRQTMMQGLELLAYFRNRAPLDDSGMPKDRFSAEMPDATLATLKIQPSEPRDSAVYFCASGCRVHNTEAFFGQGTRLTVV.

A few counts support this clonotype. CDR3 sequence reads: CASSQEGNGSPMRGYTF. The CDR3 bases are TGCGCCAGCAGCCAAGAGGGTAATGGCAGCCCCATGCGTGGCTACACCTTC. The chain couples TRBV4-1 to TRBJ1-2; D unclear. Per the germline V gene, CDR1 is MGHRA and CDR2 is YSYEKL. The CDR3 consists of 17 residues. V was clipped by 0 bases and J by 7 bases, with 21 bases between them.

The chain combines TRBV29-1 with TRBJ2-2; D is uncertain. The V gene's germline CDR1 is SQVTM and CDR2 ANQGSEA. The CDR3 is 12 residues long. Between the trimmed V and J ends, which lost 7 bases and 5 bases, there was a span of 11 bases. CDR3 amino acids: CSASKVTGELFF. Written as DNA, the CDR3 is TGCAGCGCCTCGAAGGTTACCGGGGAGCTGTTTTTT.

The J gene is TRBJ2-4, the V gene TRBV6-7; 9 bases are a match to TRBD1. TRBV6-7 is an ORF, with its function uncertain. The CDR3 sequence is 16 residues long. J gave up 7 bases and V 7 bases, and 14 bases lay outside the gene matches. CDR3 residues: CASIRDREGFENIQYF. The CDR3 nucleotides read TGTGCCAGCATCCGGGACAGGGAAGGGTTCGAGAACATTCAGTACTTC.

As concerns this clonotype: At one end, the junction sequence differs from germline, possibly due to a read error. The genes are TRBV6-5 and TRBJ2-6, with TRBD1 as a possible D gene (5 bases). This CDR3 comprises 19 residues. Per the germline V gene, CDR1 is MNHEY and CDR2 is SVGAGI. CDR3 sequence (DNA): TGTGCCAGCAGTTCCGTCGCCAGGAATATCCGCTCTGGGGCCAACGTCCGGACTTTC. This codes for CASSSVARNIRSGANVRTF.

This sequence joins TRBV7-9 and TRBJ1-2; 7 bases match TRBD1. CDR3 length: 14 residues. Germline V gives CDR1 SEHNR, CDR2 FQNEAQ (reference sequence). V lost 5 bases to trimming and J lost 2 bases; unmatched junction nucleotides: 5. The CDR3 region is CASSQGTANYGYTF. CDR3 DNA sequence: TGTGCCAGCAGCCAAGGGACAGCAAACTATGGCTACACCTTC.

Only one count was recorded for this clonotype. CDR3 sequence: CASGLGTGFMNTEAFF. DNA for the CDR3: TGTGCTAGTGGTTTGGGGACAGGGTTCATGAACACTGAAGCTTTCTTT. The chain recombines TRBV12-5 with TRBJ1-1, with 8 nucleotides matching TRBD1. CDR3 length: 16 residues. Per the germline V gene, CDR1 is LGHNT and CDR2 is FRNRAP. J was trimmed by 0 bases and V by 1 base; bases with no gene match: 4.

This clonotype was recorded only once. This rearrangement joins TRBV4-1 to TRBJ2-4; 8 bases align to TRBD2. This CDR3 is 16 amino acids long. Trimming took 0 bases from V and 6 from J; bases not matched to a gene: 7. CDR1 and CDR2 from the germline V gene are MGHRA and YSYEKL. The CDR3 bases are TGCGCCAGCAGCCAAGATTCCGCGGGAGGAGGAAACATTCAGTACTTC. It translates to CASSQDSAGGGNIQYF.

Concerning this clonotype itself: It may be a read error: a sequence one base away is much more abundant. The chain recombines TRBV5-1 with TRBJ2-7; TRBD1 aligns across 8 bases. In germline, CDR1 is SGHRS, CDR2 YFSETQ. The V and J ends lost 3 bases and 6 bases, in that order; junction bases with no gene match: 8. There are 14 residues in the CDR3. The CDR3 DNA is TGCGCCAGCAGCTGCGGGACAGGTCCGGTCGAGCAGTACTTC. This sequence encodes CASSCGTGPVEQYF.

The gene calls are TRBV5-1 and TRBJ2-3, with 10 bases aligning to TRBD2. CDR3 size: 18 residues. Germline V lookup: CDR1 SGHRS, CDR2 YFSETQ. The V and J ends lost 1 base and 0 bases, in that order; junction bases with no gene match: 8. The CDR3 DNA is TGCGCCAGCAGCTTGATTGGGCTAGCGGGGGCTAGCACAGATACGCAGTATTTT. It translates to CASSLIGLAGASTDTQYF.

This chain connects TRBV5-1 to TRBJ1-2; D is ambiguous. Germline CDR1 SGHRS, CDR2 YFSETQ. V was pared by 0 bases and J by 6 bases, with 9 bases between. The CDR3 runs to 13 residues. In nucleotides, the CDR3 is TGCGCCAGCAGCTTGGGGCACGTCGATGGCTACACCTTC. Its protein is CASSLGHVDGYTF.

The table lists this clonotype with a few counts. This CDR3 reads CASSFMSGGYGTDTQYF. In DNA, the CDR3 is TGTGCCAGCAGTTTCATGAGCGGGGGGTATGGAACAGATACGCAGTATTTT. The chain employs TRBV12-3 or TRBV12-4 and TRBJ2-3; 9 bases are shared with TRBD2. J lost 3 bases, V lost 3 bases, and 10 bases had no gene match. CDR3 length: 17 residues.

The chain's CDR3 is CSAEGQGVSYEQYF. The CDR3 DNA sequence: TGCAGTGCGGAGGGACAGGGGGTCTCCTACGAGCAGTACTTC. The chain couples TRBV20-1 to TRBJ2-7; 11 bases line up with TRBD1. The V gene end was trimmed by 6 bases and the J gene end by 0 bases; junction bases not matched to a gene: 4. The CDR3 is 14 residues long. In germline, CDR1 is DFQATT, CDR2 SNEGSKA (reference sequence).

V is TRBV28 and J is TRBJ2-4, with 8 nucleotides matching TRBD2. The V gene end was trimmed by 5 bases and the J gene end by 0 bases; junction bases not matched to a gene: 6. The CDR3 has 16 amino acids. Looked up from germline, CDR1 is MDHEN and CDR2 is SYDVKM. CDR3 DNA: TGTGCCAGCAGTCCGCGGGGGGCCCTAGCCAAAAACATTCAGTACTTC. Amino acid sequence: CASSPRGALAKNIQYF. The full variable domain, in which reference TRBV28 and TRBJ2-4 provide the parts outside the CDR3, is DVKVTQSSRYLVKRTGEKVFLECVQDMDHENMFWYRQDPGLGLRLIYFSYDVKMKEKGDIPEGYSVSREKKERFSLILESASTNQTSMYLCASSPRGALAKNIQYFGAGTRLSVL.

The V gene is TRBV12-3 or TRBV12-4, the J gene TRBJ2-3; 9 bases are shared with TRBD1. The CDR3 totals 19 residues. Trimming took 4 bases from V and 4 from J; bases not matched to a gene: 18. Here the CDR3 reads CASSSKGPAGTGRADTQYF. The CDR3 DNA sequence: TGTGCCAGCAGTTCCAAAGGGCCCGCCGGGACAGGGCGCGCAGATACGCAGTATTTT.

This clonotype was seen a few times. Here the CDR3 DNA reads TGTGCCAGCAGCCGTTTTATGGATACGCAGTATTTT. Its protein is CASSRFMDTQYF. This rearrangement joins TRBV7-2 to TRBJ2-3; D unresolved. From germline, CDR1 is SGHTA and CDR2 FQGNSA. Deletions cut 5 bases from V and 6 bases from J, with 9 bases between. The CDR3 has 12 residues.

Only a few counts were recorded for this clonotype. This chain connects TRBV12-3 or TRBV12-4 to TRBJ2-7; no firm D call. Trimming cost V 1 base and J 8 bases, with 9 bases left between them. The CDR3 extends over 12 amino acids. CDR3 in amino acids: CASSLGVLQQYF. The CDR3 region has the DNA TGTGCCAGCAGTTTAGGGGTCCTGCAGCAGTACTTC.

As DNA, the CDR3 is TGCGCCAGCAGCCGCTACTCGACAGGGACACGATACAATGAGCAGTTCTTC. Encoded protein: CASSRYSTGTRYNEQFF. The chain combines TRBV4-1 with TRBJ2-1, with 7 positions matching TRBD1. Germline trimming cut 4 bases from V and 4 bases from J; bases unmatched to any gene: 13. From germline, CDR1 is MGHRA and CDR2 YSYEKL. CDR3 size: 17 residues.

This rearrangement joins TRBV28 to TRBJ2-5; 12 bases fit TRBD1. This CDR3 is 15 amino acids long. Germline V gene data show CDR1 as MDHEN and CDR2 as SYDVKM. The V and J ends lost 4 bases and 4 bases, in that order; junction bases with no gene match: 4. CDR3 DNA sequence: TGTGCCAGCAGTTCCCGGGACAGGGGGCGAGAGACCCAGTACTTC. It codes for CASSSRDRGRETQYF. The full variable domain, completed using reference TRBV28 and TRBJ2-5, is DVKVTQSSRYLVKRTGEKVFLECVQDMDHENMFWYRQDPGLGLRLIYFSYDVKMKEKGDIPEGYSVSREKKERFSLILESASTNQTSMYLCASSSRDRGRETQYFGPGTRLLVL.

This clonotype has more than one count but fewer than ten. V usage is TRBV20-1 and J usage is TRBJ2-5; D might be TRBD2 (6 bases). From germline, CDR1 is DFQATT and CDR2 SNEGSKA (reference sequence). The CDR3 is 15 amino acids. V lost 5 bases and J lost 0, with 16 bases in between. CDR3 residues: CSARSPAGNQETQYF. The CDR3 DNA is TGCAGTGCTCGATCCCCGGCGGGGAACCAAGAGACCCAGTACTTC.

This clonotype was picked up one time. The chain couples TRBV12-3 or TRBV12-4 to TRBJ2-2, with 7 bases identical to TRBD1. CDR3 length: 15 amino acids. Trimming removed 6 bases from V and 0 bases from J; junction bases left unmatched: 4. DNA of the CDR3: TGTGCCAGCAGGGGACAGCTAACGAACACCGGGGAGCTGTTTTTT. Residues: CASRGQLTNTGELFF.

The chain links TRBV28 to TRBJ2-5; no clear D gene. Deletions cut 5 bases from V and 0 bases from J, with 13 bases between. This CDR3 spans 15 amino acids. Germline loops: CDR1 MDHEN, CDR2 SYDVKM. The CDR3 nucleotides are TGTGCCAGCAGTCGACGGGCCTGGTACCAAGAGACCCAGTACTTC. This codes for CASSRRAWYQETQYF.

The chain combines TRBV7-3 with TRBJ1-1; D ambiguous. Germline assignment: CDR1 SGHTA and CDR2 FQGTGA. The V and J ends lost 5 bases and 1 base respectively, with 8 bases between them. There are 13 residues in the CDR3. CDR3 in amino acids: CASSPTRNTEAFF. DNA for the CDR3: TGTGCCAGCAGCCCAACACGGAACACTGAAGCTTTCTTT.

This clonotype was recorded a few times. This chain uses TRBV11-2 with TRBJ2-5; 9 positions match TRBD2. With V trimmed by 4 bases and J by 0 bases, 12 bases remained unmatched. CDR3 length: 18 residues. The V gene's germline CDR1 is SGHAT and CDR2 FQNNGV. This CDR3 is CASSSLVRTSAHQETQYF. CDR3 DNA sequence: TGTGCCAGCAGCTCTCTCGTAAGGACTAGCGCCCACCAAGAGACCCAGTACTTC.